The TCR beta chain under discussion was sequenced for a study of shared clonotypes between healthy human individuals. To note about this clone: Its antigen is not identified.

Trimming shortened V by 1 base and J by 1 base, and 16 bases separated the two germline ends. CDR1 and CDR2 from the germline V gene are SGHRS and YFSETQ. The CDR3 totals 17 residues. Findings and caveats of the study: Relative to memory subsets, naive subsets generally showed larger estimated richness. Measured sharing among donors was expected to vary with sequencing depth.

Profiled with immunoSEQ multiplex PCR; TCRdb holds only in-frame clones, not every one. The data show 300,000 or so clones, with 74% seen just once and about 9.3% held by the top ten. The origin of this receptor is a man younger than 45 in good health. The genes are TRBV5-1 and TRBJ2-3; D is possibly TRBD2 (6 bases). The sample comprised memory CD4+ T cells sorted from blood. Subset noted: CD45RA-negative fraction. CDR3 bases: TGCGCCAGCAGCTTGCAAGGAACGGGAGTACGCACAGATACGCAGTATTTT. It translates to CASSLQGTGVRTDTQYF.